These 28 T cell receptor beta chains came from one sample sequenced in a study of T cell responses to AZD1222 COVID-19 vaccine. Sequencing used immunoSEQ multiplex PCR; TCRdb keeps in-frame clones, though not all of them. The data hold more than 150,000 clones, with roughly 90% observed a single time. The sequences come from peripheral blood, collected on day 0 of AZD1222 vaccination. These TCRs come from an adult in good health.

This chain links TRBV28 with TRBJ1-1; D not resolved. Trimming stripped 6 bases from V and 4 bases from J, with 15 bases between. The CDR3 is 14 amino acids. CDR1 is MDHEN, CDR2 SYDVKM, per germline. In nucleotides, the CDR3 is TGTGCCAGCAGCGCCGCCCCCCGCGGCACTGAAGCTTTCTTT. It is translated as CASSAAPRGTEAFF.

V gene TRBV19 combines with J gene TRBJ1-6; D not resolved. Germline CDR1 is LNHDA and CDR2 is SQIVND (reference sequence). The CDR3 length is 12 residues. Deletions cut 8 bases from V and 11 bases from J, with 13 bases between. CDR3 amino acids: CASSKGWPPLHF. CDR3 DNA: TGTGCCAGTTCCAAGGGATGGCCACCCCTCCACTTT.

J is TRBJ2-1 and V is TRBV19; 10 bases fit TRBD1. CDR1 is LNHDA and CDR2 is SQIVND in the germline V gene (reference sequence). Trimming cost V 5 bases and J 6 bases; bases outside gene matches: 4. The CDR3 runs to 14 residues. DNA of the CDR3: TGTGCCAGTAGTTCCCGGGACAGGGGCAATGAGCAGTTCTTC. Protein: CASSSRDRGNEQFF.

The rearrangement links TRBV27 to TRBJ2-5; weak D call: TRBD2 (6 bases). The CDR3 covers 15 residues. Germline values: CDR1 MNHEY, CDR2 SMNVEV (reference sequence). The V end lost 1 base, the J end lost 1 base, and 10 bases lay between the germline ends. CDR3 protein: CASSLWSGRQETQYF. The CDR3 DNA sequence: TGTGCCAGCAGTTTATGGAGCGGGCGCCAAGAGACCCAGTACTTC.

This chain joins TRBV6-2 or TRBV6-3 and TRBJ1-1; 9 nucleotides match TRBD1. Trimming cost V 0 bases and J 4 bases; bases outside gene matches: 18. Looked up from germline, CDR1 is MNHEY and CDR2 is SVGEGT. The CDR3 runs 20 residues. This CDR3 reads CASSYSIAHIRQGERTEAFF. The CDR3 coding sequence is TGTGCCAGCAGTTACTCGATAGCGCACATCCGACAGGGGGAGCGCACTGAAGCTTTCTTT.

CDR3 bases: TGTGCCAGCAGCTTAGACGGGACGGATACGCAGTATTTT. The encoded protein is CASSLDGTDTQYF. V usage is TRBV11-3 and J usage is TRBJ2-3, with D perhaps being TRBD1 or TRBD2 (5 bases each). The CDR3 is 13 residues long. Trimming pared 0 bases from V and 6 bases from J, leaving 7 bases between. CDR1 and CDR2 from the germline V gene are SGHNT and YENEEA.

J is TRBJ1-3 and V is TRBV5-8; no clear D. The CDR3 runs 16 residues. Germline assignment: CDR1 SGHTS and CDR2 YDEGEE. Deletions cut 1 base from V and 0 bases from J, with 11 bases between. CDR3 nucleotides: TGTGCCAGCAGCTTGACGAGACCCTACTCTGGAAACACCATATATTTT. Its translation: CASSLTRPYSGNTIYF.

This clone was counted a single time. The gene calls are TRBV11-3 and TRBJ2-3; 9 bases map to TRBD2. The length of the CDR3 is 14 residues. V gave up 5 bases and J gave up 4 bases; unmatched junction bases: 4. Germline lookup yields CDR1 SGHNT and CDR2 YENEEA. DNA for the CDR3: TGTGCCAGCAGCCTGGGACTAGCAGCAGATACGCAGTATTTT. Its translation is CASSLGLAADTQYF.

The genes are TRBV5-1 and TRBJ2-5, with D maybe TRBD1 (6 bases). In germline, CDR1 is SGHRS, CDR2 YFSETQ. This CDR3 is 14 amino acids long. V was trimmed by 2 bases and J by 4 bases, leaving 12 bases between them. The CDR3 coding sequence is TGCGCCAGCAGCTTAGCAGGGGTCGGAGAGACCCAGTACTTC. Protein: CASSLAGVGETQYF.

This chain uses TRBV5-1 with TRBJ1-2, with 10 bases identical to TRBD1. V lost 3 bases and J lost 3; bases outside the gene matches: 2. This CDR3 comprises 14 residues. From germline, CDR1 is SGHRS and CDR2 YFSETQ. The CDR3 DNA reads TGCGCCAGCAGCTCGGACAGGGGGGACTATGGCTACACCTTC. It specifies CASSSDRGDYGYTF.

This clone was seen only once. The V gene is TRBV2, the J gene TRBJ2-7, with D uncertain. The CDR3 length is 11 residues. In germline, CDR1 is SNHLY, CDR2 FYNNEI. V lost 4 bases and J 9 bases, leaving 10 bases between the germline ends. In nucleotides, the CDR3 is TGTGCCAGCAGTGTTGACCAAGGGCAGTACTTC. This translates into CASSVDQGQYF.

This clone was recorded only once. The CDR3 DNA follows: TGTGCCAGCAGTGACGGGGGCAAGGGACAAGAGACCCAGTACTTC. Protein product: CASSDGGKGQETQYF. This chain joins TRBV2 and TRBJ2-5, with D possibly called TRBD1 or TRBD2 (6 bases each). The V end lost 3 bases, the J end lost 2 bases, and 13 bases lay between the germline ends. The CDR3 length is 15 residues. Germline V gene lookup returns CDR1 SNHLY and CDR2 FYNNEI.

The table lists this clone with a few counts. This chain joins TRBV10-3 and TRBJ2-1, with 13 positions matching TRBD2. Losses at the gene ends were 4 bases for V and 9 bases for J; bases not matched to a gene: 9. Germline assignment: CDR1 ENHRY and CDR2 SYGVKD. The CDR3 spans 16 residues. The CDR3 reads CAISGGTSGTSSEQFF. The DNA for the CDR3 is TGTGCCATCAGTGGCGGGACTAGCGGGACATCAAGTGAGCAGTTCTTC.

V is TRBV4-1 and J is TRBJ1-2; 7 nucleotides match TRBD1. V trimming: 4 bases; J trimming: 0 bases; junction bases outside the gene matches: 5. The CDR3 totals 15 residues. Germline loops: CDR1 MGHRA, CDR2 YSYEKL. CDR3 DNA sequence: TGCGCCAGCAGCCCTCCGGGACAGACTAACTATGGCTACACCTTC. Translated: CASSPPGQTNYGYTF.

This chain connects TRBV7-6 to TRBJ1-4, with 8 nucleotides matching TRBD1. Unmatched junction bases numbered 9, after V lost 2 bases and J lost 4 bases. This CDR3 is 17 amino acids long. Germline values: CDR1 SGHVS, CDR2 FNYEAQ. CDR3 amino acids: CASSLRAGGIHNEKLFF. CDR3 bases: TGTGCCAGCAGCTTAAGGGCAGGGGGCATCCATAATGAAAAACTGTTTTTT.

This sequence joins TRBV18 and TRBJ2-1; D possibly corresponds to TRBD2 (5 bases). Trimming cost V 2 bases and J 6 bases, with 14 bases left between them. This CDR3 has 15 residues. From germline, CDR1 is KGHSH and CDR2 LQKENI. CDR3 region: CASSPRSGTVNEQFF. CDR3 sequence (DNA): TGTGCCAGCTCACCAAGATCGGGAACCGTCAATGAGCAGTTCTTC.

V usage is TRBV27 and J usage is TRBJ2-7; D is perhaps TRBD2 (6 bases). The CDR3 loop spans 15 amino acids. V was pared by 1 base and J by 2 bases, with 12 bases between. The germline gives CDR1 MNHEY, CDR2 SMNVEV (reference sequence). The CDR3 protein is CASSLWGVPPYEQYF. The CDR3 region has the DNA TGTGCCAGCAGTTTATGGGGGGTACCCCCCTACGAGCAGTACTTC.

In its sample, this clone was seen once. The genes are TRBV12-3 or TRBV12-4 and TRBJ1-1; D gene ambiguous. The V gene lost 8 bases and the J gene lost 3 bases, with 7 bases spanning the gap. This CDR3 comprises 11 residues. CDR3 region: CASLRDTEAFF. For the CDR3, the DNA is TGTGCCAGCCTCCGGGACACTGAAGCTTTCTTT.

The chain carries TRBV7-2 and TRBJ2-3; 7 positions match TRBD2. The CDR3 extends over 15 amino acids. Germline V gives CDR1 SGHTA, CDR2 FQGNSA. The ends lost 6 bases at V and 0 bases at J; junction bases unmatched: 6. Here the CDR3 reads CASRPLASSTDTQYF. DNA for the CDR3: TGTGCCAGCAGGCCACTAGCGTCTAGCACAGATACGCAGTATTTT.

The chain has TRBV6-5 and TRBJ2-7; D unclear. The CDR3 consists of 13 residues. V shed 8 bases and J shed 3 bases, with 14 bases lying between them. Germline CDR1 and CDR2: MNHEY and SVGAGI. The DNA of the CDR3 is TGTGCCAGCTCGAGACTGCTTAGCTACGAGCAGTACTTC. Translated: CASSRLLSYEQYF.

The chain joins TRBV6-6 to TRBJ1-2, with a tentative D call TRBD1 (6 bases). The ends were cut back, 5 bases at V and 4 bases at J, with 23 bases in the middle. Per the germline V gene, CDR1 is MNHNY and CDR2 is SVGAGI (reference sequence). The CDR3 contains 17 residues. The CDR3 here is CASSPRREQGGGYGYTF. CDR3 DNA sequence: TGTGCCAGCAGTCCCCGAAGGGAACAGGGTGGGGGCTATGGCTACACCTTC.

This chain connects TRBV4-1 to TRBJ2-7, with 9 bases aligning to TRBD2. This CDR3 is built from 14 residues. Germline-derived CDR1 and CDR2 are MGHRA and YSYEKL. Trimming at V came to 2 bases and at J to 4 bases, leaving 3 bases not matched to a gene. CDR3 DNA sequence: TGCGCCAGCAGCCAAAGACTAGCGGATTACGAGCAGTACTTC. Translated: CASSQRLADYEQYF.

This chain connects TRBV6-5 to TRBJ1-1; D is perhaps TRBD1 (5 bases). The CDR3 extends over 14 amino acids. With 6 bases removed from V and 4 bases from J, the gap between germline ends came to 15 bases. Germline assignment: CDR1 MNHEY and CDR2 SVGAGI. The DNA for the CDR3 is TGTGCCAGCAGGGGAACCGGGGGTGGCACTGAAGCTTTCTTT. The encoded protein is CASRGTGGGTEAFF.

The rearrangement uses TRBV10-3 and TRBJ1-1, with a weak D call TRBD1 (5 bases). Germline lookup yields CDR1 ENHRY and CDR2 SYGVKD. The CDR3 contains 13 residues. The V and J ends lost 8 bases and 1 base respectively, with 11 bases between them. This CDR3 reads CAIGRDPNTEAFF. CDR3 bases: TGTGCCATCGGGCGGGACCCGAACACTGAAGCTTTCTTT.

The rearrangement links TRBV6-1 to TRBJ2-1; TRBD2 matches at 8 bases. This CDR3 contains 17 residues. Germline V gene data show CDR1 as MNHNS and CDR2 as SASEGT. The J segment lost 0 bases and the V segment lost 3 bases, leaving 7 bases of the junction unmatched. CDR3 residues: CASSDRSGGSSYNEQFF. The CDR3 region has the DNA TGTGCCAGCAGTGACAGGTCGGGAGGGAGCTCCTACAATGAGCAGTTCTTC.

CDR3 protein: CASSYFSPNSPLHF. In nucleotides, the CDR3 is TGTGCCAGCAGTTACTTCTCCCCCAATTCACCCCTCCACTTT. This chain links TRBV6-5 with TRBJ1-6; D call uncertain. With 1 base removed from V and 7 bases from J, the gap between germline ends came to 8 bases. The CDR3 totals 14 residues. Germline V gene sequence: CDR1 MNHEY, CDR2 SVGAGI.

This sequence joins TRBV7-9 and TRBJ1-3; the D is unclear. Germline CDR1 and CDR2: SEHNR and FQNEAQ (reference sequence). This CDR3 has 13 amino acids. V was pared by 5 bases and J by 6 bases, with 11 bases between. The CDR3 here is CASSLSLENTIYF. DNA for the CDR3: TGTGCCAGCAGCCTGAGTCTAGAAAACACCATATATTTT.

This clone was counted a single time. The chain joins TRBV7-3 to TRBJ1-2; TRBD1 aligns across 10 bases. This CDR3 is 16 amino acids long. V gave up 5 bases and J gave up 1 base; unmatched junction bases: 7. Germline V gene data show CDR1 as SGHTA and CDR2 as FQGTGA. The CDR3 is CASSPRDRGVNYGYTF. The CDR3 nucleotides read TGTGCCAGCAGCCCTCGGGACAGGGGAGTTAACTATGGCTACACCTTC.